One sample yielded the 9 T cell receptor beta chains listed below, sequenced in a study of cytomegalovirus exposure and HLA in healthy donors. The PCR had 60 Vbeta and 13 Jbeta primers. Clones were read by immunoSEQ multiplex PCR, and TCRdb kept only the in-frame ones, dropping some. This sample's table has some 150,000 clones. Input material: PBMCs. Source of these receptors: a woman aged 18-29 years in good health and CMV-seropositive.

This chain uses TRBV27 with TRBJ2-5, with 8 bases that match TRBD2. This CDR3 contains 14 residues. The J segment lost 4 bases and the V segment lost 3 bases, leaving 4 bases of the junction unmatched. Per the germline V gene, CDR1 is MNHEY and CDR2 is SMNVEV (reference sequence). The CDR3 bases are TGTGCCAGCAGTTTCGGGACTAGGAGAGAGACCCAGTACTTC. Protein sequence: CASSFGTRRETQYF.

CDR3 loop: CASSPPDRAGYEQYF. The CDR3 DNA reads TGTGCCAGCTCACCTCCAGACAGGGCGGGCTACGAGCAGTACTTC. The V gene is TRBV18, the J gene TRBJ2-7; 7 bases are shared with TRBD1. This CDR3 is 15 amino acids long. V shed 3 bases, J shed 3 bases, and the junction held 8 bases outside the gene matches. The germline CDR1 and CDR2 sequences are KGHSH and LQKENI.

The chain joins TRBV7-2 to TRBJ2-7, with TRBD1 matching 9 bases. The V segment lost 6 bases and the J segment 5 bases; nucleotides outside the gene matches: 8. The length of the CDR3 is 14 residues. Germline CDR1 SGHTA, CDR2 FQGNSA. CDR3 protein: CASSTGGAYDEQYF. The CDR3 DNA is TGTGCCAGCAGTACAGGGGGCGCTTACGACGAGCAGTACTTC.

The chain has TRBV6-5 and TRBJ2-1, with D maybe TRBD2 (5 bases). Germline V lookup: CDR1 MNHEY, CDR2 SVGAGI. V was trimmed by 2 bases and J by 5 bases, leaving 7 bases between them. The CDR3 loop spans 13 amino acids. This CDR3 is CASSYLEDNEQFF. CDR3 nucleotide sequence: TGTGCCAGCAGTTACCTGGAGGACAATGAGCAGTTCTTC.

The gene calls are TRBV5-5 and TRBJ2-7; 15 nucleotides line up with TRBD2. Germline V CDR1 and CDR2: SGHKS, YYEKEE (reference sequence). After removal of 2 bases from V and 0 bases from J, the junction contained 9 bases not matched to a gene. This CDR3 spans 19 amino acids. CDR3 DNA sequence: TGTGCCAGCAGCTTCCCCACCGGGACTAGCGGGGGGAGCTCCTACGAGCAGTACTTC. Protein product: CASSFPTGTSGGSSYEQYF.

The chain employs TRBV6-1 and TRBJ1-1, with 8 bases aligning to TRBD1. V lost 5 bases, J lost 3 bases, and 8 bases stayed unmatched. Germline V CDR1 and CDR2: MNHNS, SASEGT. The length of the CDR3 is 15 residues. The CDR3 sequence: CASSHRTGRYTEAFF. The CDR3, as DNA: TGTGCCAGCAGTCACAGGACAGGGAGGTACACTGAAGCTTTCTTT.

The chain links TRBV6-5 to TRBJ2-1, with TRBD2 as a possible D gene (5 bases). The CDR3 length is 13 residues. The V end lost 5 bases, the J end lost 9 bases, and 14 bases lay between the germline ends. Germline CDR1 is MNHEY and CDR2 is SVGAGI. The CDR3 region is CASSQDPAGEQFF. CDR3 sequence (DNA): TGTGCCAGCAGTCAAGACCCGGCGGGTGAGCAGTTCTTC.

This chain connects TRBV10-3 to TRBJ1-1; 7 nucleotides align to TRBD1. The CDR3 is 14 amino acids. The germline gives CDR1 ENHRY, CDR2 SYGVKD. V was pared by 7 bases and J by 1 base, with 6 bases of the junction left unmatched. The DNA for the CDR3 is TGTGCCATCAAAAGAGACAGGGAGAACACTGAAGCTTTCTTT. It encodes CAIKRDRENTEAFF.

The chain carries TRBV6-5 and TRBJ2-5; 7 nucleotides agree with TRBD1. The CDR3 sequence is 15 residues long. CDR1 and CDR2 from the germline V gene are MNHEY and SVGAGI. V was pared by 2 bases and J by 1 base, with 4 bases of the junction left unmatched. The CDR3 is CASSYHRGPQETQYF. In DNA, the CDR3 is TGTGCCAGCAGTTACCACAGGGGTCCCCAAGAGACCCAGTACTTC.